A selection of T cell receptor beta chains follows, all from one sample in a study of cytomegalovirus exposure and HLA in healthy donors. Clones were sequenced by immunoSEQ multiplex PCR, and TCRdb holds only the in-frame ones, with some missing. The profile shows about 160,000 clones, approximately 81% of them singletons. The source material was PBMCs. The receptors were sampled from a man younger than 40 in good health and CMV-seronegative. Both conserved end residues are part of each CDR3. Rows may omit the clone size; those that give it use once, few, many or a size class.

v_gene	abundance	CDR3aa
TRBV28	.	CASSFGGYNTEAFF
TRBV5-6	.	CASSLETGGTGELFF
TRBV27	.	CASKGAGSLNQPQHF
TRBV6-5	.	CASSYLGATNEKLFF
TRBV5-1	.	CASSLVIAREDTQYF
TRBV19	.	CASSNLYEQYF
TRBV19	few	CASRIGTGGPAGEAFF
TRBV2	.	CASSETIGGYEQYF
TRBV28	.	CASSSPADTQYF
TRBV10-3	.	CATNVNENTEAFF
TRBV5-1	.	CASSLLGGQNTEAFF
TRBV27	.	CASSLLAGVSFHEQYF
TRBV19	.	CASSMSGGREETQYF
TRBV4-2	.	CASSQATSGNTDTQYF
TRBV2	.	CASKFRDRIYEQYF
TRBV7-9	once	CASSSPGGLYEQYF